The subject of this entry is one TCR beta chain. The antigen is undetermined. Each patient with chemo-refractory metastatic non-small-cell lung cancer was treated with focal radiation plus CTLA-4 blockade using ipilimumab. This entry belongs to a study of radiotherapy plus CTLA-4 blockade in lung cancer. The wider study: Objective responses were documented in around 20% of patients, with disease control in about 28%.

Study-level points and caveats: In blood, early T cell clone dynamics reportedly predicted response best, together with interferon-beta. TCR clones of tumor origin grew in blood after radiotherapy plus ipilimumab.

The V and J ends lost 7 bases and 4 bases respectively, with 23 bases between them. Germline CDR1 MDHEN, CDR2 SYDVKM. The CDR3 is 17 amino acids. Clones were sequenced by immunoSEQ multiplex PCR, and TCRdb holds only the in-frame ones, with some missing. The sample records 90,000 to 100,000 clones, roughly 74% being singletons. The clonotype was recovered from a human donor with non-small cell lung cancer who had a partial response to radiotherapy plus ipilimumab. Some clones in this sample may be carry-over from other donors' samples. The sample in question was peripheral blood, obtained from a patient treated with radiotherapy plus ipilimumab. The chain is built from TRBV28 and TRBJ1-5; D is undetermined. CDR3 DNA: TGTGCCAGCATCTCGGTAAAAATAGAGGGAATGAATCAGCCCCAGCATTTT. As protein: CASISVKIEGMNQPQHF.